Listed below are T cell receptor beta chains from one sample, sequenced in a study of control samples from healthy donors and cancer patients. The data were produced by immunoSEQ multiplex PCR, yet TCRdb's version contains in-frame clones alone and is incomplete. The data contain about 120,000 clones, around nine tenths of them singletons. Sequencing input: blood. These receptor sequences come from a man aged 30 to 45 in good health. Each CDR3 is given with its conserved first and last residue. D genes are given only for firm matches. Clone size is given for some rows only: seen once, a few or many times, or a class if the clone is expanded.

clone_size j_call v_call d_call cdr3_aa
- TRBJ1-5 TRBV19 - CASSAQGLNQPQHF
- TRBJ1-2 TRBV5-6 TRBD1 CASSPDRGALLYGYTF
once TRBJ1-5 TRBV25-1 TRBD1 CASSESGQANQPQHF
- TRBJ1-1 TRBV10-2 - CASRSRGPNTEAFF
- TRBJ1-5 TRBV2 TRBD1 CASRDRGNQPQHF
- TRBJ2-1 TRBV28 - CASSLRPNEQFF
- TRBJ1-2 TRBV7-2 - CASSDTGPNYGYTF
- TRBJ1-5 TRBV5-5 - CASSLEDRSQPQHF
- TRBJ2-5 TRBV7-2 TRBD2 CASSSGLAVYQETQYF
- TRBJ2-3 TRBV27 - CASTPGFQITDTQYF
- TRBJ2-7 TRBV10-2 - CASSEIKLASYEQYF
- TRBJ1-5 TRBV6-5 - CASSPDSSQPQHF
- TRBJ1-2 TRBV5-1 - CASSLDRVGPGHGYTF
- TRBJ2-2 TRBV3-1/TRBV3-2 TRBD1 CASSQDRQGAGELFF
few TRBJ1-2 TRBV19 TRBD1 CAAEGQGAGGYTF
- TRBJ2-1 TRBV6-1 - CASSELAPGPYNEQFF
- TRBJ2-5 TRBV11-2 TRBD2 CASSLEGGGETQYF
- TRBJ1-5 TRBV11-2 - CASSLLGAGQVNQPQHF
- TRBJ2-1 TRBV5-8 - CASSRQVREQFF
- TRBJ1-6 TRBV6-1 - CASSEGPFRHSPLHF
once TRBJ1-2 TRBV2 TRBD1 CASRQGNYGYTF
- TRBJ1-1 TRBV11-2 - CASSPQDTALNTEAFF
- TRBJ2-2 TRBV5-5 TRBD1 CASSLLPQGAYTGELFF
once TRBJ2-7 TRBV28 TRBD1 CASRTGGYEQYF
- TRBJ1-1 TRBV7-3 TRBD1 CASSSSGGTEAFF
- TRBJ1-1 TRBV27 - CASRGRGEDTEAFF
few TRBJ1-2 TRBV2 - CASTRALRGYGYTF
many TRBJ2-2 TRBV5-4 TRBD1 CASTKQGATTGELFF
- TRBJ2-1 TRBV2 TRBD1 CASSPDRGPLNEQFF
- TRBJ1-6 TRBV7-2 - CASSSRPGGNSPLHF
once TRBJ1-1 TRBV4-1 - CASSQGGRGSTEAFF
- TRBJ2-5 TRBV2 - CASSELLVPPQETQYF
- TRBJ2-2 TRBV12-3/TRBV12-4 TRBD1 CASKRQGTGELFF
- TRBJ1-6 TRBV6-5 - CASSRQTSYNSPLHF
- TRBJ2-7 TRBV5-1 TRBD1 CASSTGTGAYEQYF
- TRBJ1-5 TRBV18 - CASSPGTGRVGQPQHF